This TCR beta chain is from a study of early T cells in non-severe SARS-CoV-2 infection. Findings and limits, study-wide: Missing private and CD4 specificities, VDJdb matching favored anti-spike CD8 responses.

Worth noting for this clonotype: The antigen is not known.

TCRdb re-called the 5' RACE reads through MiXCR, storing one row per CDR3 protein. Found here are approximately 100,000 distinct CDR3 sequences, roughly 15% of them singletons; the top ten hold roughly 1.2%. Trimming removed 0 bases from V and 3 bases from J; junction bases left unmatched: 8. The germline V gene encodes CDR1 MDHEN and CDR2 SYDVKM. The CDR3 consists of 17 residues. This TCR derives from an adult who was a healthcare worker with PCR-confirmed SARS-CoV-2 infection or an uninfected control (not recorded which). Material for sequencing was whole blood. The chain couples TRBV28 to TRBJ1-3; 7 bases agree with TRBD1. The CDR3 protein is CASSLWRTGSSGNTIYF. DNA for the CDR3: TGTGCCAGCAGTTTATGGAGGACAGGATCTAGTGGAAACACCATATATTTT.